This T cell receptor (beta chain) was identified in a study of OX40 agonist ivuxolimab in advanced cancers. Background on the study: Dose-escalation patients suffered from hepatocellular carcinoma, melanoma, renal cell or head and neck cancer. Findings and limits, study-wide: Near-lowest levels of clonal expansion characterized partial responders at 0.1-3.0 mg/kg. Specificity for antigen went undetermined in the expanded peripheral T cells.

Germline V gene sequence: CDR1 MNHEY, CDR2 SMNVEV (reference sequence). Trimming at V came to 5 bases and at J to 3 bases, leaving 7 bases not matched to a gene. This CDR3 region has 15 residues. Samples of blood were obtained at baseline, on cycle 4 day 1, and on cycle 7 day 1. Comment on this clone: Its target is unknown.

The table came from immunoSEQ multiplex PCR; TCRdb's copy has only in-frame clones and leaves some out. This table has about 78,000 clones, about 91% appearing once. The input for sequencing was CD4+ or CD8+ T cells sorted from blood, taken in a trial of the OX40 agonist ivuxolimab. The clonotype originates from an adult with an advanced solid tumor such as melanoma, head and neck, liver or kidney cancer. The chain has TRBV27 and TRBJ2-7, with 10 bases identical to TRBD1. This CDR3 is CASSPTGTGDYEQYF. The DNA of the CDR3 is TGTGCCAGCAGTCCGACCGGGACAGGGGACTACGAGCAGTACTTC.